The text below deals with one T cell receptor (beta chain). What it binds is not known. This entry is derived from a study of radiation and T cells in renal cell carcinoma. Study-level results: Baseline intratumoral clonotype presence is unknown without pretreatment biopsies.

This CDR3 is 14 amino acids long. Germline-derived CDR1 and CDR2 are SGHRS and YFSETQ. The V gene lost 6 bases and the J gene lost 0 bases, with 9 bases spanning the gap. TCRdb's table, derived via immunoSEQ multiplex PCR, lists solely in-frame clones and lacks some. Of some 97,000 clones detected, roughly 88% appear once; the ten largest clones hold 7.2%. The time point denotes: blood 4 weeks post-SBRT, at nephrectomy. Described treatment: 15 Gy SBRT to primary tumor, nephrectomy 4 weeks later. This sequence originates from a man aged 55 to 70 with renal cell carcinoma. The material was blood, obtained from a patient whose treatment included radiotherapy and nephrectomy. J is TRBJ1-4 and V is TRBV5-1; D is ambiguous. CDR3 sequence reads: CASKSQSTNEKLFF. CDR3 in DNA: TGCGCCAGCAAGTCGCAGTCAACTAATGAAAAACTGTTTTTT.